This entry features one T cell receptor beta chain sequence. As yet, its antigen is unknown. The CDR3 runs 18 residues. The V and J ends lost 5 bases and 0 bases respectively, with 22 bases between them. The germline CDR1 and CDR2 sequences are SGHVS and FNYEAQ. The data originate from a study of vaccination effects on CD4 cells after COVID-19. Study details: The median interval between the second dose and post-vaccine sampling was 72 days. PBMC were cultured at around 1.9 million per well with 9 to 10 IU/ml IL-2 and 7.5 to 10 ug/ml peptides. The study's findings and limits: Convalescent patients were scarce, and early post-infection timepoints were absent. Clonal contraction was marked in infection- and vaccine-induced clones late after vaccination.

TCRdb's copy holds only in-frame clones and misses some; the assay was immunoSEQ multiplex PCR. The data hold tens of thousands of clones, with roughly 73% observed a single time. Isolating CD4+ T cells followed 9 to 10 days of culture. All study participants received two doses of BNT162b2 or mRNA-1273 vaccine. This receptor was taken from a human donor who received a COVID-19 vaccine. The source material was CD4+ T cells from PBMCs cultured without peptide, sampled after COVID-19 vaccination. The J gene is TRBJ2-5, the V gene TRBV7-6; D perhaps matches TRBD2 (9 bases). The CDR3 nucleotides are TGTGCCAGCAGCCCCAGGGGGCCTAGCGGGATTTACCAAGAGACCCAGTACTTC. Its protein is CASSPRGPSGIYQETQYF.